These T cell receptor beta chains were read from a single sample in a study of T cells in Graves' hyperthyroidism and ophthalmopathy. TCRdb used MiXCR to reprocess the multiplex PCR reads, holding one entry per CDR3 protein. The sample shows around 350,000 distinct CDR3 sequences, about a fifth of them seen only once. Sequencing was done on a sample of blood. The receptors shown here come from a woman under 30 with Graves' hyperthyroidism. Both conserved end residues are part of each CDR3. A D gene is named only where the DNA matches it firmly. Not every row has a clone size; where given, it reads once, few, many or a size class.

CDR3nt: TGTGCCAGCAGTTACTCGAGACAGAACGGGGGTTCACCCCTCCACTTT
CDR3aa: CASSYSRQNGGSPLHF
v_gene: TRBV6-5
d_gene: -
j_gene: TRBJ1-6
abundance: many

CDR3nt: TGTGCCAGCTCACAGGGACAGAATAGGGGGAACACTGAAGCTTTCTTT
CDR3aa: CASSQGQNRGNTEAFF
v_gene: TRBV18
d_gene: TRBD1
j_gene: TRBJ1-1
abundance: -

CDR3nt: TGTGCCAGCAGTGAAGGGCCGTTGGGGCGTGAGACCCAGTACTTC
CDR3aa: CASSEGPLGRETQYF
v_gene: TRBV6-1
d_gene: -
j_gene: TRBJ2-5
abundance: many

CDR3nt: TGTGCCAGCTTTCAGCCGGGACGGACTTTCGAGCAGTACTTC
CDR3aa: CASFQPGRTFEQYF
v_gene: TRBV6-1
d_gene: -
j_gene: TRBJ2-7
abundance: -

CDR3nt: TGTGCTAGTGGCCGGAGGGAGAACACTGAAGCTTTCTTT
CDR3aa: CASGRRENTEAFF
v_gene: TRBV12-5
d_gene: -
j_gene: TRBJ1-1
abundance: many

CDR3nt: TGTGCCAGCGGGAAGACAGGCGGAGACTATGGCTACACCTTC
CDR3aa: CASGKTGGDYGYTF
v_gene: TRBV6-1
d_gene: -
j_gene: TRBJ1-2
abundance: many

CDR3nt: TGTGCTAGTGGTTTTGTTGCCCCCCCCGTTCTCAAGATCTCAAAGCGACACTATGGCTACACCTTC
CDR3aa: CASGFVAPPVLKISKRHYGYTF
v_gene: TRBV12-5
d_gene: -
j_gene: TRBJ1-2
abundance: many

CDR3nt: TGTGCCAGCAGTTCCGAGGAGCAAGAGACCCAGTACTTC
CDR3aa: CASSSEEQETQYF
v_gene: TRBV6-2/TRBV6-3
d_gene: -
j_gene: TRBJ2-5
abundance: many

CDR3nt: TGTGCCAGCAGTTATGGGAGTACTGAAGCTTTCTTT
CDR3aa: CASSYGSTEAFF
v_gene: TRBV6-5
d_gene: -
j_gene: TRBJ1-1
abundance: many

CDR3nt: TGCGCCAGCAGCCTAATGACAGAATCCTACGAGCAGTACTTC
CDR3aa: CASSLMTESYEQYF
v_gene: TRBV5-1
d_gene: -
j_gene: TRBJ2-7
abundance: many

CDR3nt: TGTGCCAGCAGCGATCATAGCGGGGGGGCTGGGGCCAACGTCCTGACTTTC
CDR3aa: CASSDHSGGAGANVLTF
v_gene: TRBV9
d_gene: TRBD2
j_gene: TRBJ2-6
abundance: many

CDR3nt: TGCGCCAGCGCCTCCTACAGGCTAAATCAGCCCCAGCATTTT
CDR3aa: CASASYRLNQPQHF
v_gene: TRBV4-1
d_gene: -
j_gene: TRBJ1-5
abundance: many

CDR3nt: TGCGCCAGCAGCTTGGCGGGACGGATCTCTGGGGCCAACGTCCTGACTTTC
CDR3aa: CASSLAGRISGANVLTF
v_gene: TRBV5-1
d_gene: -
j_gene: TRBJ2-6
abundance: many

CDR3nt: TGTGCCACCAGTGATTTCGGCGGGGGCTCAAACACCGGGGAGCTGTTTTTT
CDR3aa: CATSDFGGGSNTGELFF
v_gene: TRBV24-1
d_gene: -
j_gene: TRBJ2-2
abundance: -

CDR3nt: TGTGCCAGCAGTTTAAAGCCCCTATCGGGTGGCTACACCTTC
CDR3aa: CASSLKPLSGGYTF
v_gene: TRBV27
d_gene: -
j_gene: TRBJ1-2
abundance: -

CDR3nt: TGTGCCAGTTCAGCTCCGGGACACAACTACGAGCAGTACTTC
CDR3aa: CASSAPGHNYEQYF
v_gene: TRBV28
d_gene: -
j_gene: TRBJ2-7
abundance: -

CDR3nt: TGCGCCTTTGAGGAAGGGGGTCAGCCCCAGCATTTT
CDR3aa: CAFEEGGQPQHF
v_gene: TRBV29-1
d_gene: -
j_gene: TRBJ1-5
abundance: many

CDR3nt: TGTGCCAGCAGCTTAGTCGGGCGTACGAGCAATCAGCCCCAGCATTTT
CDR3aa: CASSLVGRTSNQPQHF
v_gene: TRBV11-2
d_gene: -
j_gene: TRBJ1-5
abundance: many

CDR3nt: TGTGCCAGCAGTTACTCGGCTAGCGGGAGCTCCTACGAGCAGTACTTC
CDR3aa: CASSYSASGSSYEQYF
v_gene: TRBV6-5
d_gene: TRBD2
j_gene: TRBJ2-7
abundance: -

CDR3nt: TGTGCCAGCACCACAGACAAACCCCCCTACGAGCAGTACTTC
CDR3aa: CASTTDKPPYEQYF
v_gene: TRBV12-3/TRBV12-4
d_gene: -
j_gene: TRBJ2-7
abundance: many

CDR3nt: TGCGCCAGCAGTCTGCGACCGAAAGGGACAGGGGGCGCAAGCTCCTACGAGCAGTACTTC
CDR3aa: CASSLRPKGTGGASSYEQYF
v_gene: TRBV5-1
d_gene: TRBD1
j_gene: TRBJ2-7
abundance: -

CDR3nt: TGTGCCGGCCATTTAGTGCGCACCGGGGAGCTGTTTTTT
CDR3aa: CAGHLVRTGELFF
v_gene: TRBV9
d_gene: -
j_gene: TRBJ2-2
abundance: few

CDR3nt: TGTGCCAGCAGCTCCAAGGGGACTAACTATGGCTACACCTTC
CDR3aa: CASSSKGTNYGYTF
v_gene: TRBV7-9
d_gene: -
j_gene: TRBJ1-2
abundance: many

CDR3nt: TGTGCCAGCAGTCTCTTAGCGGGGGGGCCCGGGGAGCTGTTTTTT
CDR3aa: CASSLLAGGPGELFF
v_gene: TRBV12-3/TRBV12-4
d_gene: TRBD2
j_gene: TRBJ2-2
abundance: many

CDR3nt: TGTGCCAGCAGCCGGGACAGGGACTCCTACGAGCAGTACTTC
CDR3aa: CASSRDRDSYEQYF
v_gene: TRBV4-2
d_gene: TRBD1
j_gene: TRBJ2-7
abundance: -

CDR3nt: TGCGCCAGCAGCGTGGGACTAGCGGGGACCGGGGAGCTGTTTTTT
CDR3aa: CASSVGLAGTGELFF
v_gene: TRBV5-1
d_gene: TRBD2
j_gene: TRBJ2-2
abundance: few

CDR3nt: TGTGCCACCAGTGATCCAGGGTTACAAGAGACCCAGTACTTC
CDR3aa: CATSDPGLQETQYF
v_gene: TRBV24-1
d_gene: -
j_gene: TRBJ2-5
abundance: many

CDR3nt: TGTGCCAGCAGTGAACCGGACAGTATCCCCTACGAGCAGTACTTC
CDR3aa: CASSEPDSIPYEQYF
v_gene: TRBV2
d_gene: -
j_gene: TRBJ2-7
abundance: many

CDR3nt: TGTGCCTGGAGTGTGGCCAGTGACGAGCAGTACTTC
CDR3aa: CAWSVASDEQYF
v_gene: TRBV30
d_gene: -
j_gene: TRBJ2-7
abundance: many

CDR3nt: TGTGCCAGCCTACCGGGACGGTCCTACGAGCAGTACTTC
CDR3aa: CASLPGRSYEQYF
v_gene: TRBV28
d_gene: -
j_gene: TRBJ2-7
abundance: many

CDR3nt: TGTGCCAGCAGTAACCCGAGGAAGAACACTGAAGCTTTCTTT
CDR3aa: CASSNPRKNTEAFF
v_gene: TRBV12-3/TRBV12-4
d_gene: -
j_gene: TRBJ1-1
abundance: many

CDR3nt: TGTGCCAGCAGCTTAGTAGCAGGGAAAGCTTTCTTT
CDR3aa: CASSLVAGKAFF
v_gene: TRBV11-2
d_gene: -
j_gene: TRBJ1-1
abundance: -

CDR3nt: TGTGCCAGCAGCCGGGACAGGGGGCTTAGCTACACCTTC
CDR3aa: CASSRDRGLSYTF
v_gene: TRBV14
d_gene: TRBD1
j_gene: TRBJ1-2
abundance: many